Listed below are T cell receptor beta chains from one sample, sequenced in a study of post-analysis software for immune sequencing data. TCRdb itself ran the PCR reads through MiXCR, one entry per CDR3 protein. The repertoire holds some 690,000 distinct CDR3 sequences, with roughly 29% as singletons. Source material: blood. The origin of the receptors is a girl aged 5-17 years with multiple sclerosis. Each CDR3 is given with its conserved first and last residue. Each record gives: D gene, V gene, J gene, clone size, CDR3 protein, CDR3 DNA. D genes are given only for firm matches. Size is stated for part of the rows, as once, few or many counts, or as a class when the clone is expanded.

D: TRBD2; V: TRBV6-2/TRBV6-3; J: TRBJ2-6; size: few; CDR3: CASSSLAGSISGANVLTF; DNA: TGTGCCAGCAGTTCCCTAGCGGGATCGATCTCTGGGGCCAACGTCCTGACTTTC
D: NA; V: TRBV27; J: TRBJ2-5; size: few; CDR3: CASSYQGRKLETQYF; DNA: TGTGCCAGCAGTTATCAGGGGCGGAAGCTAGAGACCCAGTACTTC
D: NA; V: TRBV10-3; J: TRBJ2-7; size: NA; CDR3: CAISEGSYEQYF; DNA: TGTGCCATCAGTGAAGGCTCCTACGAGCAGTACTTC
D: NA; V: TRBV20-1; J: TRBJ1-2; size: many; CDR3: CSVSTQDSDYGYTF; DNA: TGCAGTGTTTCTACTCAGGACAGCGACTATGGCTACACCTTC
D: NA; V: TRBV20-1; J: TRBJ2-3; size: many; CDR3: CSVRDRLSTDTQYF; DNA: TGCAGTGTCAGGGACCGCCTTAGCACAGATACGCAGTATTTT
D: TRBD2; V: TRBV10-1; J: TRBJ2-7; size: many; CDR3: CASSRTSGNYEQYF; DNA: TGCGCCAGCAGTCGGACTAGCGGGAACTACGAGCAGTACTTC
D: NA; V: TRBV15; J: TRBJ2-3; size: few; CDR3: CATSINRVSGDTQYF; DNA: TGTGCCACCAGCATAAACAGGGTTTCCGGGGATACGCAGTATTTT
D: NA; V: TRBV2; J: TRBJ2-4; size: NA; CDR3: CASSARDSLAKNIQYF; DNA: TGTGCCAGCAGTGCGCGGGACTCCCTAGCCAAAAACATTCAGTACTTC
D: NA; V: TRBV20-1; J: TRBJ2-6; size: few; CDR3: CSAQGGGSGANVLTF; DNA: TGCAGTGCCCAAGGGGGAGGCTCTGGGGCCAACGTCCTGACTTTC
D: NA; V: TRBV2; J: TRBJ1-2; size: NA; CDR3: CASSRGPNYGYTF; DNA: TGTGCCAGCAGCAGAGGGCCTAACTATGGCTACACCTTC
D: TRBD2; V: TRBV3-1; J: TRBJ2-5; size: NA; CDR3: CASSQETPGLAEGGGAREQYF; DNA: TGTGCCAGCAGCCAGGAGACACCGGGACTAGCGGAAGGAGGAGGGGCTCGAGAGCAGTACTTC
D: NA; V: TRBV5-1; J: TRBJ2-2; size: few; CDR3: CASSLAGDRRTGELFF; DNA: TGCGCCAGCAGCTTGGCCGGAGACCGTCGCACCGGGGAGCTGTTTTTT
D: NA; V: TRBV28; J: TRBJ2-7; size: NA; CDR3: CASSLVGQRYEQYF; DNA: TGTGCCAGCAGTTTAGTCGGACAGCGCTACGAGCAGTACTTC
D: NA; V: TRBV15; J: TRBJ1-2; size: NA; CDR3: CATSRDYKRHYGYTF; DNA: TGTGCCACCAGCAGAGATTACAAGAGACACTATGGCTACACCTTC
D: NA; V: TRBV24-1; J: TRBJ2-3; size: NA; CDR3: CATSVGRPQDTQYF; DNA: TGTGCCACCAGTGTCGGTCGCCCCCAGGATACGCAGTATTTT
D: NA; V: TRBV10-3; J: TRBJ2-1; size: NA; CDR3: CAISPPGLSYNEQFF; DNA: TGTGCCATCAGCCCTCCGGGACTCAGTTACAATGAGCAGTTCTTC
D: TRBD2; V: TRBV7-2; J: TRBJ2-6; size: NA; CDR3: CASSLILAGSGANVLTF; DNA: TGTGCCAGCAGCTTAATTTTAGCGGGCTCTGGGGCCAACGTCCTGACTTTC
D: TRBD1; V: TRBV15; J: TRBJ2-1; size: NA; CDR3: CATSRSRDRAYNEQFF; DNA: TGTGCCACCAGCAGATCCCGGGACAGGGCGTACAATGAGCAGTTCTTC
D: NA; V: TRBV4-1; J: TRBJ2-5; size: few; CDR3: CASSDDPGWTQYF; DNA: TGCGCCAGCAGCGACGACCCGGGTTGGACCCAGTACTTC
D: NA; V: TRBV6-1; J: TRBJ2-7; size: NA; CDR3: CASTGTGAYEQYF; DNA: TGTGCCAGCACCGGGACGGGGGCCTACGAGCAGTACTTC
D: NA; V: TRBV28; J: TRBJ2-1; size: NA; CDR3: CASSFAGGGGEQFF; DNA: TGTGCCAGCAGTTTTGCTGGGGGTGGGGGGGAGCAGTTCTTC
D: TRBD1; V: TRBV27; J: TRBJ2-3; size: few; CDR3: CASSLLGTGRADTQYF; DNA: TGTGCCAGCAGTTTATTAGGGACAGGGAGGGCAGATACGCAGTATTTT
D: NA; V: TRBV10-3; J: TRBJ1-4; size: NA; CDR3: CTISAFNEKLFF; DNA: TGTACCATCAGTGCCTTTAATGAAAAACTGTTTTTT
D: NA; V: TRBV15; J: TRBJ1-5; size: NA; CDR3: CATSRDIRVGSNQPQHF; DNA: TGTGCCACCAGCAGAGATATTAGGGTTGGTAGCAATCAGCCCCAGCATTTT
D: TRBD1; V: TRBV7-7; J: TRBJ2-1; size: NA; CDR3: CASSSDRDGEQFF; DNA: TGTGCTAGCAGCTCTGACAGGGACGGTGAGCAGTTCTTC
D: TRBD2; V: TRBV7-2; J: TRBJ2-1; size: NA; CDR3: CASSLPIGSGVASYNEQFF; DNA: TGTGCCAGCAGCCTCCCAATCGGTAGCGGGGTCGCCTCCTACAATGAGCAGTTCTTC
D: NA; V: TRBV20-1; J: TRBJ1-5; size: NA; CDR3: CSAGPGRNRPQHF; DNA: TGCAGTGCTGGACCGGGACGGAATCGGCCCCAGCATTTT
D: NA; V: TRBV5-5; J: TRBJ2-7; size: NA; CDR3: CASSSTSFSYEQYF; DNA: TGTGCCAGCAGCTCTACATCCTTCTCCTACGAGCAGTACTTC
D: NA; V: TRBV20-1; J: TRBJ1-2; size: NA; CDR3: CSARDGGGYTF; DNA: TGCAGTGCTCGGGATGGGGGTGGCTACACCTTC
D: NA; V: TRBV6-6; J: TRBJ2-7; size: NA; CDR3: CASSSIGTEQYF; DNA: TGTGCCAGCAGCTCCATAGGGACCGAGCAGTACTTC
D: TRBD2; V: TRBV7-9; J: TRBJ2-7; size: many; CDR3: CASKPTSGAYEQYF; DNA: TGTGCCAGCAAACCCACTAGCGGAGCCTACGAGCAGTACTTC
D: NA; V: TRBV2; J: TRBJ2-3; size: NA; CDR3: CASSRRSIGAEGEDTQYF; DNA: TGTGCCAGCAGCCGAAGGTCGATAGGGGCCGAGGGGGAAGATACGCAGTATTTT
D: TRBD1; V: TRBV7-8; J: TRBJ2-7; size: NA; CDR3: CASSSGTGPNNEQYF; DNA: TGTGCCAGCAGTTCCGGGACAGGGCCCAACAATGAGCAGTACTTC
D: NA; V: TRBV29-1; J: TRBJ1-3; size: NA; CDR3: CSAGAANSGNTIYF; DNA: TGCAGCGCCGGGGCAGCTAACTCTGGAAACACCATATATTTT
D: TRBD1; V: TRBV27; J: TRBJ1-1; size: few; CDR3: CASSLSEGALTEAFF; DNA: TGTGCCAGCAGTTTATCGGAGGGGGCGCTTACTGAAGCTTTCTTT
D: NA; V: TRBV7-2; J: TRBJ2-1; size: NA; CDR3: CASSLALGSNEQFF; DNA: TGTGCCAGCAGCTTAGCGCTGGGGAGCAATGAGCAGTTCTTC
D: NA; V: TRBV7-2; J: TRBJ2-3; size: NA; CDR3: CASSLVAAPSTDTQYF; DNA: TGTGCCAGCAGCTTAGTGGCGGCGCCAAGCACAGATACGCAGTATTTT
D: NA; V: TRBV7-9; J: TRBJ2-2; size: NA; CDR3: CASSSSPYTGELFF; DNA: TGTGCCAGCAGCTCGTCGCCCTACACCGGGGAGCTGTTTTTT
D: NA; V: TRBV6-2/TRBV6-3; J: TRBJ1-5; size: few; CDR3: CASSYRVPSRSDQPQHF; DNA: TGTGCCAGCAGTTATAGGGTCCCAAGCAGGAGTGATCAGCCCCAGCATTTT
D: TRBD2; V: TRBV20-1; J: TRBJ2-7; size: NA; CDR3: CSARGGGGTPYEQYF; DNA: TGCAGTGCTAGAGGAGGCGGGGGGACCCCCTACGAGCAGTACTTC
D: TRBD1; V: TRBV11-2; J: TRBJ1-6; size: NA; CDR3: CASRPGQGNSPLHF; DNA: TGTGCCAGCAGGCCGGGACAGGGCAATTCACCCCTCCACTTT
D: NA; V: TRBV20-1; J: TRBJ2-7; size: NA; CDR3: CSAKITGIHYEQYF; DNA: TGCAGTGCGAAGATTACAGGGATCCACTACGAGCAGTACTTC
D: TRBD1; V: TRBV11-2; J: TRBJ2-3; size: NA; CDR3: CASSSGQGGTDTQYF; DNA: TGTGCCAGCAGCTCTGGACAGGGAGGCACAGATACGCAGTATTTT
D: NA; V: TRBV6-1; J: TRBJ2-2; size: NA; CDR3: CASSERGQNTGELFF; DNA: TGTGCCAGCAGCGAACGGGGTCAGAACACCGGGGAGCTGTTTTTT
D: NA; V: TRBV7-9; J: TRBJ1-1; size: many; CDR3: CASSLSVNTEAFF; DNA: TGCGCCAGCAGCTTGAGCGTGAACACTGAAGCTTTCTTT
D: NA; V: TRBV5-1; J: TRBJ1-2; size: NA; CDR3: CASSKGSGYTF; DNA: TGCGCCAGCAGCAAAGGGAGCGGCTACACCTTC
D: NA; V: TRBV5-1; J: TRBJ2-6; size: NA; CDR3: CASSPTAGWSGANVLTF; DNA: TGCGCCAGCAGCCCAACGGCGGGGTGGTCTGGGGCCAACGTCCTGACTTTC
D: NA; V: TRBV7-7; J: TRBJ2-5; size: few; CDR3: CASSGSRGSQETQYF; DNA: TGTGCCAGCAGCGGCTCTCGGGGCTCCCAGGAGACCCAGTACTTC